This TCR beta chain was profiled in a study of cytomegalovirus exposure and HLA in healthy donors. In the study overall: In a later analysis, it was reported that the 110 or so validation repertoires had been produced on the same platform as the roughly 610 repertoires belonging to the first cohort.

The study's findings and limits: For most TCR sequences rarity was the rule, although some public TCRs occurred in many donors.

Trimming stripped 5 bases from V and 3 bases from J, with 14 bases between. The CDR3 is 14 amino acids. Germline values: CDR1 MDHEN, CDR2 SYDVKM. TCRdb's copy holds only in-frame clones and misses some; the assay was immunoSEQ multiplex PCR. The table includes some 150,000 clones, around 90% detected once. With respect to this clone: Its antigen remains unidentified.

The chain uses TRBV28 and TRBJ2-7; D gene unclear. Input material: PBMCs. The sequence was obtained from a woman between 25 and 40 years old in good health and CMV-seropositive. CDR3 sequence: CASSPPRSYYEQYF. Here the CDR3 DNA reads TGTGCCAGCAGTCCTCCCCGGAGTTACTACGAGCAGTACTTC.